Listed here are 14 T cell receptor beta chains from one sample, sequenced in a study of identical twins. TCRdb used MiXCR to reprocess the 5' RACE reads, holding one entry per CDR3 protein. This sample has 400,000 to 550,000 distinct CDR3 sequences, with 22% found just once. This sample also belongs to another study, concerning T cells expressing NK-cell markers.

Specimen: CD4+ T cells sorted from blood. The receptors originated from a woman between 18 and 29 years old in good health.

The chain recombines TRBV20-1 with TRBJ1-6; D gene ambiguous. This CDR3 has 14 amino acids. The germline V gene encodes CDR1 DFQATT and CDR2 SNEGSKA (reference sequence). V lost 0 bases, J lost 7 bases, and 10 bases lay in between. The CDR3 region is CSARDEVLNSPLHF. The CDR3 DNA is TGCAGTGCTAGAGATGAGGTTTTGAATTCACCCCTCCACTTT.

The chain has TRBV7-2 and TRBJ1-1; weak D call: TRBD1 (5 bases). Germline V gene data show CDR1 as SGHTA and CDR2 as FQGNSA. Trimming took 3 bases from V and 6 from J, leaving 11 bases between them. CDR3 length: 13 residues. Here the CDR3 DNA reads TGTGCCAGCAGCTTTTCCGGGACGTCTGAAGCTTTCTTT. It specifies CASSFSGTSEAFF.

This clonotype showed up just a few times. The V call is TRBV15, the J call TRBJ2-3; D perhaps matches TRBD2 (5 bases). Trimming left V 1 base short and J 0 bases short, with 8 bases between. The CDR3 has 15 amino acids. Per germline, CDR1 LNHNV and CDR2 YYDKDF (reference sequence). This CDR3 reads CATSRVLASTDTQYF. DNA for the CDR3: TGTGCCACCAGCAGAGTCCTAGCTAGCACAGATACGCAGTATTTT.

This chain uses TRBV7-9 with TRBJ2-5; 7 bases are a match to TRBD1. V dropped 0 bases and J dropped 2; count of bases not matched to a gene: 3. The CDR3 is 15 amino acids. Germline values: CDR1 SEHNR, CDR2 FQNEAQ (reference sequence). CDR3 residues: CASSLAETGQETQYF. DNA for the CDR3: TGTGCCAGCAGCTTAGCGGAGACAGGGCAAGAGACCCAGTACTTC.

The chain is built from TRBV25-1 and TRBJ2-1, with unresolved D. This CDR3 contains 16 residues. Germline V lookup: CDR1 MGHDK, CDR2 SYGVNS. The ends were cut back, 4 bases at V and 4 bases at J, with 17 bases in the middle. This CDR3 reads CASSGLRGRLYNEQFF. The CDR3 nucleotides are TGTGCCAGCAGTGGCCTGCGTGGCCGGCTGTACAATGAGCAGTTCTTC.

The J gene is TRBJ2-1, the V gene TRBV6-5, with a possible D match to TRBD2 (6 bases). From germline, CDR1 is MNHEY and CDR2 SVGAGI. The CDR3 is made up of 16 amino acids. Trimming shortened V by 2 bases and J by 6 bases, and 17 bases separated the two germline ends. CDR3 in amino acids: CASSYGSPEGGNEQFF. The CDR3 DNA is TGTGCCAGCAGTTACGGTAGCCCGGAGGGAGGCAATGAGCAGTTCTTC.

The table lists this clonotype with a few counts. The genes are TRBV12-3 or TRBV12-4 and TRBJ2-7; 9 bases fit TRBD1. This CDR3 contains 14 residues. V was pared by 6 bases and J by 5 bases, with 8 bases of the junction left unmatched. For the CDR3, the DNA is TGTGCCAGCAGCGCTCCGGGACAGGGTCACGAGCAGTACTTC. Translating it yields CASSAPGQGHEQYF.

V gene TRBV5-1 combines with J gene TRBJ2-4; D gene ambiguous. Germline V gene sequence: CDR1 SGHRS, CDR2 YFSETQ. V lost 4 bases and J 2 bases, leaving 13 bases between the germline ends. CDR3 length: 15 amino acids. CDR3 region: CASSATRTSKNIQYF. The CDR3 nucleotides read TGCGCCAGCAGCGCAACGAGAACCTCCAAAAACATTCAGTACTTC. Supplemented by reference TRBV5-1 and TRBJ2-4, the full variable domain reads KAGVTQTPRYLIKTRGQQVTLSCSPISGHRSVSWYQQTPGQGLQFLFEYFSETQRNKGNFPGRFSGRQFSNSRSEMNVSTLELGDSALYLCASSATRTSKNIQYFGAGTRLSVL.

This clonotype was seen a handful of times. The chain has TRBV20-1 and TRBJ2-1, with 8 nucleotides matching TRBD2. Germline trimming cut 1 base from V and 4 bases from J; bases unmatched to any gene: 9. The CDR3 contains 16 residues. Germline lookup yields CDR1 DFQATT and CDR2 SNEGSKA (reference sequence). The CDR3 bases are TGCAGTGCTAGAGCGGGAGGGGAGTGGTTATACAATGAGCAGTTCTTC. Amino acids: CSARAGGEWLYNEQFF.

This clonotype was found a few times. At one end, the junction sequence differs from germline, possibly due to a read error. V gene TRBV6-5 combines with J gene TRBJ2-1; 9 bases align to TRBD2. The CDR3 is 15 residues long. Germline V gene data show CDR1 as MNHEY and CDR2 as SVGAGI. CDR3 nucleotide sequence: TGTGCCAGCTGTTACTCCGCGGGGGGGCCCAATGAGCAGTTCTTC. Translated, it gives CASCYSAGGPNEQFF.

Concerning this clonotype itself: A much larger clonotype is one base distant, so this may be a read error. V and J are TRBV5-1 and TRBJ1-6; D is possibly TRBD1 (6 bases). CDR1 is SGHRS and CDR2 is YFSETQ in the germline V gene. V was pared by 4 bases and J by 10 bases, with 21 bases between. This CDR3 contains 16 residues. CDR3 sequence: CASSLFVQGNSSPLHF. The CDR3 DNA is TGCGCCAGCAGCCTCTTCGTCCAGGGGAACAGCTCACCCCTCCACTTT.

The chain carries TRBV14 and TRBJ2-2, with D perhaps matching TRBD1 or TRBD2 (5 bases each). V was clipped by 0 bases and J by 7 bases, with 6 bases between them. The CDR3 totals 13 residues. CDR1 and CDR2 (germline): SGHDN, FVKESK. The CDR3 bases are TGTGCCAGCAGCCAAGATGGGGGCGGGGAGCTGTTTTTT. This codes for CASSQDGGGELFF.

This clonotype was seen a few times. V and J are TRBV20-1 and TRBJ2-1, with D perhaps assigned TRBD1 or TRBD2 (5 bases each). The length of the CDR3 is 15 residues. V was pared by 3 bases and J by 4 bases, with 16 bases between. Germline CDR1 and CDR2: DFQATT and SNEGSKA (reference sequence). CDR3 in DNA: TGCAGTGCTAGGGACTGGGGCAAATGGTACAATGAGCAGTTCTTC. This gives the protein CSARDWGKWYNEQFF.

This clonotype was recorded a few times. The chain employs TRBV4-3 and TRBJ1-3; no clear D. CDR1 is LGHNA and CDR2 is YSLEER in the germline V gene. The CDR3 contains 16 residues. V was pared by 0 bases and J by 5 bases, with 14 bases between. The CDR3 protein is CASSQESAGWRNTIYF. In nucleotides, the CDR3 is TGCGCCAGCAGCCAAGAGTCGGCAGGCTGGAGAAACACCATATATTTT.